This entry concerns a single T cell receptor (beta chain). Method: immunoSEQ multiplex PCR; TCRdb's copy keeps in-frame clones and lacks some. The table shows 600,000 to 750,000 clones, with 90% occurring only once. The data were taken from a study of shared clonotypes between healthy human individuals. CDR1 and CDR2 (germline): LGHNT, FRNRAP. This CDR3 region has 18 residues. Unmatched junction bases numbered 13, after V lost 0 bases and J lost 5 bases. Healthy HIV-negative adults without recent acute infections or vaccinations served as donors. This chain links TRBV12-5 with TRBJ2-1; 7 positions match TRBD2. This sequence originates from a man in his late teens or twenties in good health. Some clones in this sample may be carry-over from other donors' samples. Specimen: memory CD8+ T cells from PBMCs. Subset described: CD45RO+ cells pooled with CCR7-negative TemRA cells. CDR3 sequence reads: CASGLVPPMGGHDNEQFF. The CDR3 DNA reads as TGTGCTAGTGGTTTGGTACCCCCAATGGGAGGGCATGACAATGAGCAGTTCTTC.